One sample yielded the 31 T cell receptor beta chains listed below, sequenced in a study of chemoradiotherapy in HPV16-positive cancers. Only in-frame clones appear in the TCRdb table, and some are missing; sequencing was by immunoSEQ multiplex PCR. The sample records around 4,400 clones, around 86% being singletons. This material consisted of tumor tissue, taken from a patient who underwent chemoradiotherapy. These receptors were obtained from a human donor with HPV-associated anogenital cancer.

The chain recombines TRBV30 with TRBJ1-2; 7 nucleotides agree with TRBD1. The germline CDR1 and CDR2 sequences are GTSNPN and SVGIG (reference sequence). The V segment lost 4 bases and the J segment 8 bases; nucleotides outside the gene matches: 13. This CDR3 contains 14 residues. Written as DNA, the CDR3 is TGTGCCTGGACAGAGTTGGGGCAGGGGGGCGGCTACACCTTC. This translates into CAWTELGQGGGYTF.

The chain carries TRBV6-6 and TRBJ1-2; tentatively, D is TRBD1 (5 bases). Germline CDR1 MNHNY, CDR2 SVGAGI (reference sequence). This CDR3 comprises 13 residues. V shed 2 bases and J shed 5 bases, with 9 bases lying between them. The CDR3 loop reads CASSYGGEYGYTF. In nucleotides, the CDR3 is TGTGCCAGCAGTTACGGGGGGGAGTATGGCTACACCTTC.

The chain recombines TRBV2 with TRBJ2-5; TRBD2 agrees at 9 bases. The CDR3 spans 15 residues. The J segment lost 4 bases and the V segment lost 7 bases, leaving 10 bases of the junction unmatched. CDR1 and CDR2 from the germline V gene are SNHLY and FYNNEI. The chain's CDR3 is CASILGGGAGETQYF. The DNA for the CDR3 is TGTGCCAGCATATTGGGCGGGGGGGCCGGAGAGACCCAGTACTTC. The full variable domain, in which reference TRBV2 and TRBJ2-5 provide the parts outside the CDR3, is EPEVTQTPSHQVTQMGQEVILRCVPISNHLYFYWYRQILGQKVEFLVSFYNNEISEKSEIFDDQFSVERPDGSNFTLKIRSTKLEDSAMYFCASILGGGAGETQYFGPGTRLLVL.

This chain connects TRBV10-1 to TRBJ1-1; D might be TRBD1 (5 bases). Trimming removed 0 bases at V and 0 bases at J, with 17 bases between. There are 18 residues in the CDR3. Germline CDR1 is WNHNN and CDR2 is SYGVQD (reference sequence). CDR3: CASSESLWGERMNTEAFF. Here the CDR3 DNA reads TGCGCCAGCAGTGAGTCCTTGTGGGGGGAGAGGATGAACACTGAAGCTTTCTTT.

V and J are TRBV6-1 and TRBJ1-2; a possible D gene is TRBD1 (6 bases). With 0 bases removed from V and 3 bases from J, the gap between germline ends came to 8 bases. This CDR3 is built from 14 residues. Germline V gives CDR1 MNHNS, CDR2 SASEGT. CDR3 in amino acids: CASSEAYRDYGYTF. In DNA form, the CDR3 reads TGTGCCAGCAGTGAAGCATACAGGGACTATGGCTACACCTTC.

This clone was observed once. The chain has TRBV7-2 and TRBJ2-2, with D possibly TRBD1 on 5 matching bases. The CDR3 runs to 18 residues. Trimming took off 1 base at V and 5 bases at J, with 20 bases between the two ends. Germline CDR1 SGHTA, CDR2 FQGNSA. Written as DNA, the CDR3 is TGTGCCAGCAGCTTAGGGGTGTTTGCCAGGGTTTTAACCGGGGAGCTGTTTTTT. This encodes CASSLGVFARVLTGELFF.

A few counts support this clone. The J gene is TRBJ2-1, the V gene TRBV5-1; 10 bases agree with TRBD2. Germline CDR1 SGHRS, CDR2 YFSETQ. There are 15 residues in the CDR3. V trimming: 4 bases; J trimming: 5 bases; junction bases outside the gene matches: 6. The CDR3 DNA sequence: TGCGCCAGCAGCCAAAATAGCGGGAGGAACAATGAGCAGTTCTTC. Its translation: CASSQNSGRNNEQFF.

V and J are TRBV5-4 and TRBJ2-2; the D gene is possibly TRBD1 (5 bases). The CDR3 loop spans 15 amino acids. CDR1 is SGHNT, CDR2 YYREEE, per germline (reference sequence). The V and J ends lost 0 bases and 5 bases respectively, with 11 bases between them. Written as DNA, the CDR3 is TGTGCCAGCAGCTTGGACAGGAAGAGTACCGGGGAGCTGTTTTTT. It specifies CASSLDRKSTGELFF.

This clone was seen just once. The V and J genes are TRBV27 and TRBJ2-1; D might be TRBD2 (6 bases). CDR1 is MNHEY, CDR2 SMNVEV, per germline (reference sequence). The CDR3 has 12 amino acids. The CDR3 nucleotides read TGTGCAAGCGGGCAATCCACGAATGAGCAGTTCTTC. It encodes CASGQSTNEQFF.

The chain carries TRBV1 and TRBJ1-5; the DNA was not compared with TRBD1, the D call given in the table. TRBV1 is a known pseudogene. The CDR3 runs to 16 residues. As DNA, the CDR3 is TGCACCAGCAGCCAAGGACAGGGGGATAGCAATCAGCCCCAGCATTTT. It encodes CTSSQGQGDSNQPQHF.

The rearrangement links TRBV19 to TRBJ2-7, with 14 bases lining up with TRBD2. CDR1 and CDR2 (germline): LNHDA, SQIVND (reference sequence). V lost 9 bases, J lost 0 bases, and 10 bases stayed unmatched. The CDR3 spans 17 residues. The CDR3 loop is CARLGLAGVSISYEQYF. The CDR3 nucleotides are TGTGCCAGATTGGGACTAGCGGGGGTATCCATCTCCTACGAGCAGTACTTC.

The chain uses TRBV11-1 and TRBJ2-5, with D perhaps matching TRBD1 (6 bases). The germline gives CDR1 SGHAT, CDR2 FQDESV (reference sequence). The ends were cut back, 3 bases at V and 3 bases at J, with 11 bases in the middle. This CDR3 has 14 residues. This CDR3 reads CASSFLSGEETQYF. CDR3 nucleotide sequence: TGTGCCAGCAGCTTTCTTTCAGGGGAAGAGACCCAGTACTTC.

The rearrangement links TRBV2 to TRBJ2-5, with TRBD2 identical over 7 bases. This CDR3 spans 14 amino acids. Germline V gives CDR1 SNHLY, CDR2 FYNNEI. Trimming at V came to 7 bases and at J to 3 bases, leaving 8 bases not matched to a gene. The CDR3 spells CASTRDYIKETQYF. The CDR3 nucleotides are TGTGCCAGCACCCGGGACTATATTAAAGAGACCCAGTACTTC.

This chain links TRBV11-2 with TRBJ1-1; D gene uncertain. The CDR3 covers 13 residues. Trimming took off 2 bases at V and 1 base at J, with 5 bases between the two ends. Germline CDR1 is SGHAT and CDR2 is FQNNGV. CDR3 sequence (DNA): TGTGCCAGCAGCTTATACCAGAACACTGAAGCTTTCTTT. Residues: CASSLYQNTEAFF.

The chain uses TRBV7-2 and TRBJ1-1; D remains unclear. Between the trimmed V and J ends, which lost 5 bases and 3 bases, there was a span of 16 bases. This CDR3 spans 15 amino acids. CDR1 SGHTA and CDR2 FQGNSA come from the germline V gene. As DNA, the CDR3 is TGTGCCAGCAGCCTAAAAGCTACCGGCTACACTGAAGCTTTCTTT. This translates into CASSLKATGYTEAFF.

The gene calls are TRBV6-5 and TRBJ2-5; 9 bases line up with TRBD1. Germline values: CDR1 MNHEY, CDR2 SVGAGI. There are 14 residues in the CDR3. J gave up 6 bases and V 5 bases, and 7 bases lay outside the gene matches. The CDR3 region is CASSQQGARQTQYF. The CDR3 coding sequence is TGTGCCAGCAGTCAACAGGGGGCCAGGCAGACCCAGTACTTC.

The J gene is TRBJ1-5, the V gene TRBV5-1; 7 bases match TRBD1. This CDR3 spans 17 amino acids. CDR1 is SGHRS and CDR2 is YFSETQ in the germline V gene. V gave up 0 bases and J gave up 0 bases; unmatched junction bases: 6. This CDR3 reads CASSLEPTGNSNQPQHF. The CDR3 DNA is TGCGCCAGCAGCTTGGAGCCGACAGGGAATAGCAATCAGCCCCAGCATTTT.

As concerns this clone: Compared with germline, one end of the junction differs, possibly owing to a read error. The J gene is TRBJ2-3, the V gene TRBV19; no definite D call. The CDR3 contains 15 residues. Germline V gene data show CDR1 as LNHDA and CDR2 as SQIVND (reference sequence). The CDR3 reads CASSIEQTATHTQYF. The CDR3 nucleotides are TGTGCCAGTAGTATCGAACAGACGGCCACACATACGCAGTATTTT.

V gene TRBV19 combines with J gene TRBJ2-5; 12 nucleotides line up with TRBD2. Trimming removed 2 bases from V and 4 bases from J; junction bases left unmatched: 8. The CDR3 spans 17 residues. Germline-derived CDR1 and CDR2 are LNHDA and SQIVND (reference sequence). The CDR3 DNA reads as TGTGCCAGTAGTATAACCTGGCTAGCGGGGGGGCGAGAGACCCAGTACTTC. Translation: CASSITWLAGGRETQYF. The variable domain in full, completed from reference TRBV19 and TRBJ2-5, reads DGGITQSPKYLFRKEGQNVTLSCEQNLNHDAMYWYRQDPGQGLRLIYYSQIVNDFQKGDIAEGYSVSREKKESFPLTVTSAQKNPTAFYLCASSITWLAGGRETQYFGPGTRLLVL.

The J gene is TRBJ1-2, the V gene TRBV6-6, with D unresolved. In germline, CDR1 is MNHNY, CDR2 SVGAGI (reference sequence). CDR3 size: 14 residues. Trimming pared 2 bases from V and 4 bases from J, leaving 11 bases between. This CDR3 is CASSYPGGLYGYTF. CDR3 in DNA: TGTGCCAGCAGTTACCCGGGAGGCCTCTATGGCTACACCTTC.

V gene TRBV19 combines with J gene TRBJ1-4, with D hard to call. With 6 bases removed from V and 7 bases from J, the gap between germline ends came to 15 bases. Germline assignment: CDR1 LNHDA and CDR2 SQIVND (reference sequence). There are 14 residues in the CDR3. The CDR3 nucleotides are TGTGCCAGTAGCCCGGACTCATGGCCTGAAAAACTGTTTTTT. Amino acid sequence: CASSPDSWPEKLFF. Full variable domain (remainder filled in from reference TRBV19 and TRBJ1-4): DGGITQSPKYLFRKEGQNVTLSCEQNLNHDAMYWYRQDPGQGLRLIYYSQIVNDFQKGDIAEGYSVSREKKESFPLTVTSAQKNPTAFYLCASSPDSWPEKLFFGSGTQLSVL.

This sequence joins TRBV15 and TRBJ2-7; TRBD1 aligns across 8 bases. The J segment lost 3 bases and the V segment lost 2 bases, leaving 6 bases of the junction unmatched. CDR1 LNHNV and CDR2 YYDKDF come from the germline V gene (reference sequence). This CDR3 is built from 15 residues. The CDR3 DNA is TGTGCCACCAGCAGAACGGGAGACAGGGGCTACGAGCAGTACTTC. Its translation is CATSRTGDRGYEQYF.

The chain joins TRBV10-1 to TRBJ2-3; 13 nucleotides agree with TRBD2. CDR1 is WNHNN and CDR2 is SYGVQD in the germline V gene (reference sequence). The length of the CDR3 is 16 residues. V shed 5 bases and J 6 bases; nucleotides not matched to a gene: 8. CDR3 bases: TGCGCCAGCAGTTCGGGACTAGCGGGGCCCCGGGATACGCAGTATTTT. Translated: CASSSGLAGPRDTQYF.

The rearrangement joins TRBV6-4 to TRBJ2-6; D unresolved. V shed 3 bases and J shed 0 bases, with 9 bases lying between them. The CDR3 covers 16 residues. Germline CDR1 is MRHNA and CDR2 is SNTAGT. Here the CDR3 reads CASSEMPGSGANVLTF. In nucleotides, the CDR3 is TGTGCCAGCAGTGAGATGCCGGGCTCTGGGGCCAACGTCCTGACTTTC.

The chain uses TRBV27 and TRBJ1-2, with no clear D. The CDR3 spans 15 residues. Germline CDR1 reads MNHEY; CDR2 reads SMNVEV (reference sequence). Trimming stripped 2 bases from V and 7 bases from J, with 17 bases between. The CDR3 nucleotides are TGTGCCAGCAGTTTAAGGGTCATCCCAGGAGGTGGCTACACCTTC. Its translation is CASSLRVIPGGGYTF.

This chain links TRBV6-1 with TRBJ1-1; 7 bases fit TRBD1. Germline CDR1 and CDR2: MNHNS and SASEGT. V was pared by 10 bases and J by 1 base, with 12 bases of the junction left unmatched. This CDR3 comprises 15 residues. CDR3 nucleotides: TGTGCCACCCGACAGGGCGGGTTCGCGAACACTGAAGCTTTCTTT. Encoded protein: CATRQGGFANTEAFF.

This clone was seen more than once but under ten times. CDR3 DNA: TGCAGTGCTAGCGGGCAAGAGACCCAGTACTTC. This sequence encodes CSASGQETQYF. The chain uses TRBV20-1 and TRBJ2-5; unclear D gene. CDR3 size: 11 residues. Germline-derived CDR1 and CDR2 are DFQATT and SNEGSKA (reference sequence). V was cut by 3 bases and J by 2 bases, with 4 bases left in between.

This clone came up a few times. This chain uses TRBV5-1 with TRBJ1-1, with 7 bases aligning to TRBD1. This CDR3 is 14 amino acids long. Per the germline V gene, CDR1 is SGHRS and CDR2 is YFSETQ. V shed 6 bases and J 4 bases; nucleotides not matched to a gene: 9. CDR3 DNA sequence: TGCGCCAGCAACACAGGGGCGGGAGGCACTGAAGCTTTCTTT. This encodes CASNTGAGGTEAFF.

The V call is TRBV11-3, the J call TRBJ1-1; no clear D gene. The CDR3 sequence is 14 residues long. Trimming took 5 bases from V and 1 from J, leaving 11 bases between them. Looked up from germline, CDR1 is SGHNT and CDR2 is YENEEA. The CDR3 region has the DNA TGTGCCAGCAGCCCCGGCCGTGCGAACACTGAAGCTTTCTTT. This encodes CASSPGRANTEAFF.

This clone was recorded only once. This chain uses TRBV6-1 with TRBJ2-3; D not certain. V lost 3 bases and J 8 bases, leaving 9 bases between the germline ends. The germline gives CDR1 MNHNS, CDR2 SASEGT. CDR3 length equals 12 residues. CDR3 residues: CASSEFLGTQYF. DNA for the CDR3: TGTGCCAGCAGTGAGTTCCTTGGTACGCAGTATTTT.

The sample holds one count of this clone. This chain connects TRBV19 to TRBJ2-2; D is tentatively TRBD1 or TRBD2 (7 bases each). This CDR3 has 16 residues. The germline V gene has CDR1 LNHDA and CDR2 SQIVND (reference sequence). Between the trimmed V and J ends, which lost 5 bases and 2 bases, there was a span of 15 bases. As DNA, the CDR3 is TGTGCCAGTAGTCGAGGGGGCGGGGGTAACACCGGGGAGCTGTTTTTT. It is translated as CASSRGGGGNTGELFF.